Listed below are T cell receptor beta chains from one sample, sequenced in a study of vaccination and CD4 T cells after COVID-19. TCRdb recomputed calls from the PCR reads with MiXCR, one row per CDR3 protein. Of fewer than 25,000 distinct CDR3 sequences in the sample, around two fifths are singletons; the top ten hold roughly 27%. These receptors' antigens are unknown. This specimen consisted of CD4+ T cells from blood, cultured in vitro, obtained about 7 months after SARS-CoV-2 vaccination. Every receptor here comes from a human donor who had recovered from COVID-19. The CDR3 runs from the conserved cysteine through the conserved F or W. Fields, in order: V gene, clone size, D gene, J gene, CDR3 DNA, CDR3 protein. A D gene is named only where the DNA matches it firmly. Size tells how often a clone was seen (once, few, many) or the class of an expanded clone, and some rows leave it out.

TRBV5-6	-	-	TRBJ2-7	TGTGCCAGCAGCTTGTTGGGGGGCGCCTACGAGCAGTACTTC	CASSLLGGAYEQYF
TRBV5-4	-	TRBD1	TRBJ2-7	TGTGCCAGCAGCTTAGGGGGACAGTACGAGCAGTACTTC	CASSLGGQYEQYF
TRBV27	-	TRBD1	TRBJ1-5	TGTGCCAGCAGACTTGGGGGCAGGGGGGACCGACAGCCCCAGCATTTT	CASRLGGRGDRQPQHF
TRBV15	-	-	TRBJ2-1	TGTGCCACCAGCAGGGACGCGGGGCTTTCCTACAATGAGCAGTTCTTC	CATSRDAGLSYNEQFF
TRBV19	-	-	TRBJ2-7	TGTGCCAGTAGTGCGGGACAACTCTACGAGCAGTACTTC	CASSAGQLYEQYF
TRBV4-1	-	-	TRBJ1-1	TGCGCCAGCAGCCCCAGACAGGCTTTGAACACTGAAGCTTTCTTT	CASSPRQALNTEAFF
TRBV6-1	-	-	TRBJ2-1	TGTGCCAGCAGTAGACAGGTCGGCTCCTACAATGAGCAGTTCTTC	CASSRQVGSYNEQFF
TRBV6-5	medium-sized	-	TRBJ1-6	TGTGCCAGCAGTTACGTGGGGGGAGGAGATTCACCCCTCCACTTT	CASSYVGGGDSPLHF
TRBV11-3	once	TRBD1	TRBJ1-6	TGTGCCAGCAGCTTAGATGACAGGGGCTTCCGGTGTAATTCACCCCTCCACTTT	CASSLDDRGFRCNSPLHF
TRBV12-3/TRBV12-4	-	-	TRBJ2-5	TGTGCCAGCCGCCTGGGGGGAGGAGAGACCCAGTACTTC	CASRLGGGETQYF
TRBV20-1	few	-	TRBJ2-1	TGCAGTGCAGAGGCCGGGTCTAGCCAGGACCAGTTCTTC	CSAEAGSSQDQFF
TRBV11-3	-	-	TRBJ2-7	TGTGCCAGCAGCTTAGAAGGAACTAACTCGGGGGAGCAGTACTTC	CASSLEGTNSGEQYF
TRBV7-2	-	-	TRBJ2-3	TGTGCCAGCAGCACGCGACTACCCACAGATACGCAGTATTTT	CASSTRLPTDTQYF
TRBV10-3	-	TRBD2	TRBJ2-7	TGTGCCATCAGTGAGATAGCGGGAGGGCATCGGCAGTACTTC	CAISEIAGGHRQYF
TRBV20-1	-	-	TRBJ1-5	TGCAGTGCGGGGCCGGGACGCCGTAGCAATCAGCCCCAGCATTTT	CSAGPGRRSNQPQHF
TRBV7-9	-	-	TRBJ1-1	TGTGCCAGCAGCCGCCCAGGGGTGAACACTGAAGCTTTCTTT	CASSRPGVNTEAFF
TRBV7-9	-	TRBD2	TRBJ2-3	TGTGCCAGCAGCTTTCGGCTAGCGGGGGCCACAGATACGCAGTATTTT	CASSFRLAGATDTQYF
TRBV20-1	medium-sized	-	TRBJ2-3	TGCAGTGCCGGTTATGTCGATACGCAGTATTTT	CSAGYVDTQYF
TRBV19	-	TRBD1	TRBJ1-2	TGTGCCAGTGTGGCAGGGGGGTTTTACGGCTACACCTTC	CASVAGGFYGYTF
TRBV7-9	few	TRBD1	TRBJ1-2	TGTGCCAGCAGCTTAGATCTAGGGGGCGCAGGCTACACCTTC	CASSLDLGGAGYTF
TRBV11-2	-	-	TRBJ2-4	TGTGCCAGCAGCGCCACAGACATTCAGTACTTC	CASSATDIQYF
TRBV6-1	few	TRBD2	TRBJ2-3	TGTGCCAGCAGTGAAGGGAGGACTAGCGGGGGCACAGATACGCAGTATTTT	CASSEGRTSGGTDTQYF
TRBV7-6	few	-	TRBJ2-7	TGTGCCAGCAGCCCAGACTTATCCCCGGGGAGCGAGCAGTACTTC	CASSPDLSPGSEQYF
TRBV19	-	-	TRBJ2-3	TGTGCCAGTAGTATCAGGGTCGGGGGCACAGATACGCAGTATTTT	CASSIRVGGTDTQYF
TRBV20-1	-	TRBD2	TRBJ2-2	TGCAGTGCCGTACCGGGACTAGGAAACACCGGGGAGCTGTTTTTT	CSAVPGLGNTGELFF
TRBV7-9	-	TRBD2	TRBJ2-3	TGTGCCAGCAGGAAGAAGCGGGGGGGCACAGATACGCAGTATTTT	CASRKKRGGTDTQYF
TRBV5-4	-	-	TRBJ2-1	TGTGCCAGCAGCTTGGATGAAGGGGCGGGGTTCTTC	CASSLDEGAGFF
TRBV5-4	-	-	TRBJ2-5	TGTGCCAGCAGTCGGAACCCGGAGACCCAGTACTTC	CASSRNPETQYF
TRBV6-1	few	-	TRBJ1-2	TGTGCCAGCAGGTCACAGGAAAACTATGGCTACACCTTC	CASRSQENYGYTF
TRBV5-4	-	TRBD2	TRBJ2-5	TGTGCCAGCAGCCCCTCGGTGGCGGGAGTAAGGGAGACCCAGTACTTC	CASSPSVAGVRETQYF
TRBV27	-	-	TRBJ2-7	TGTGCCAGCAGTTTAATATCCGGGGGTGGGTACTCCTACGAGCAGTACTTC	CASSLISGGGYSYEQYF
TRBV6-9	-	-	TRBJ1-1	TGTGCCAGCGGCCTCCCGGGCGGGGAAAGAGGAGCTGAAGCTTTCTTT	CASGLPGGERGAEAFF
TRBV11-3	few	-	TRBJ1-1	TGTGCCAGCAGCTTAGGAGGCTCGAACACTGAAGCTTTCTTT	CASSLGGSNTEAFF
TRBV20-1	few	-	TRBJ2-7	TGCAGTGCTAGAGGTAAAGACTTCCCCCTGGACGAGCAGTACTTC	CSARGKDFPLDEQYF
TRBV7-9	few	-	TRBJ2-3	TGTGCCAGCAGATCAGGAGGTGATACGCAGTATTTT	CASRSGGDTQYF
TRBV25-1	-	-	TRBJ1-1	TGTGCCAGCAGATCCCTCGGGGGGGAGGGCACTGAAGCTTTCTTT	CASRSLGGEGTEAFF
TRBV11-1	-	-	TRBJ2-5	TGTGCCAGCAGCCAAGGGGGGGGCGGGGAGACCCAGTACTTC	CASSQGGGGETQYF
TRBV10-3	few	TRBD2	TRBJ2-5	TGTGCCATCAGCACACTAGCGGCGGAAGAGACCCAGTACTTC	CAISTLAAEETQYF
TRBV20-1	few	TRBD2	TRBJ2-3	TGCAGTGCTTCGGAACTAGCGTTCGGCACAGATACGCAGTATTTT	CSASELAFGTDTQYF
TRBV27	-	-	TRBJ2-1	TGTGCCAGCAATCGGAACGGATACAATGAGCAGTTCTTC	CASNRNGYNEQFF
TRBV7-9	-	TRBD1	TRBJ2-5	TGTGCCAGCAGCCGAGGGACAGTAGAGACCCAGTACTTC	CASSRGTVETQYF
TRBV4-1	-	-	TRBJ1-6	TGCGCCAGCAGCCAGTCAGGACGGCCGGATTCACCCCTCCACTTT	CASSQSGRPDSPLHF
TRBV11-3	-	TRBD1	TRBJ2-7	TGTGCCAGCAGCTCCGGGGACAGGGGGTCCTACGAGCAGTACTTC	CASSSGDRGSYEQYF
TRBV18	-	-	TRBJ2-3	TGTGCCAGCTCACCACCTCAAGGTCTCACAGATACGCAGTATTTT	CASSPPQGLTDTQYF
TRBV4-2	-	TRBD2	TRBJ2-7	TGTGCCAGCAGCCGTGGTAGCGGGGGTGAGCAGTACTTC	CASSRGSGGEQYF
TRBV20-1	-	-	TRBJ1-6	TGCAGTGCTACTTCAGGGTCTTCACCCCTCCACTTT	CSATSGSSPLHF
TRBV7-2	-	-	TRBJ1-2	TGTGCCAGCAGCTTAGTAGCGGGAGACTATGGCTACACCTTC	CASSLVAGDYGYTF
TRBV18	-	-	TRBJ1-1	TGTGCCAGCTCCTCGGGGGGGACGGTGAACACTGAAGCTTTCTTT	CASSSGGTVNTEAFF
TRBV10-3	few	-	TRBJ1-1	TGTGCCATCAGGGAGGGACATAGGAACACTGAAGCTTTCTTT	CAIREGHRNTEAFF
TRBV7-2	-	-	TRBJ2-3	TGTGCCAGCAGCCCCCGATCCGGCACAGATACGCAGTATTTT	CASSPRSGTDTQYF
TRBV20-1	-	-	TRBJ2-1	TGCAGTGCTTTACTAGCTGGCGGGAACACTTACAATGAGCAGTTCTTC	CSALLAGGNTYNEQFF
TRBV7-4	few	TRBD1	TRBJ2-5	TGTGCCAGCAGTCGGACAGGGGGATGTCAAGAGACCCAGTACTTC	CASSRTGGCQETQYF
TRBV7-2	-	-	TRBJ1-1	TGTGCCAGCAGCCCAGACAGGTGGAACACTGAAGCTTTCTTT	CASSPDRWNTEAFF
TRBV7-9	-	-	TRBJ2-3	TGTGCCAGCAGCCCCGGGATAGCGAAAGATACGCAGTATTTT	CASSPGIAKDTQYF
TRBV20-1	-	-	TRBJ2-3	TGCAGTTGGGACAGCACAGATACGCAGTATTTT	CSWDSTDTQYF
TRBV27	-	-	TRBJ2-3	TGTGCCAGCAGTCCAAGTAGCGGATACACAGATACGCAGTATTTT	CASSPSSGYTDTQYF
TRBV20-1	few	-	TRBJ2-5	TGCAGTGCTTCTAGGATCCGGGACGGAAGACTGGGGGAGACCCAGTACTTC	CSASRIRDGRLGETQYF
TRBV5-5	-	-	TRBJ2-7	TGTGCCAGCAGCGTGACCGGGACGACCTCCTACGAGCAGTACTTC	CASSVTGTTSYEQYF
TRBV7-6	-	-	TRBJ2-2	TGTGCCAGCAGCCCCTGGACCGAGAACACCGGGGAGCTGTTTTTT	CASSPWTENTGELFF